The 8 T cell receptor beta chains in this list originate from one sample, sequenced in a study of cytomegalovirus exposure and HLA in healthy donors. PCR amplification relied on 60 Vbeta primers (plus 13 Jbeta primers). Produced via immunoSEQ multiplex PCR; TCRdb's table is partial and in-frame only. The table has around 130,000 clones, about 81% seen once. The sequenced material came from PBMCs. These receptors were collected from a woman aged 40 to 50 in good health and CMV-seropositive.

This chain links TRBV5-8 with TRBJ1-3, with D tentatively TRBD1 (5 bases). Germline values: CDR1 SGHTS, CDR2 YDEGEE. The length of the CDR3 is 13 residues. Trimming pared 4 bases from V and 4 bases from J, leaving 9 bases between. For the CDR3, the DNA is TGTGCCAGCAGCCGCAACAGGGGAAACACCATATATTTT. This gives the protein CASSRNRGNTIYF.

The CDR3 DNA is TGTGCCAGTAGTTCTACCGCCGGGGGTTATGGCTACACCTTC. It is translated as CASSSTAGGYGYTF. V and J are TRBV19 and TRBJ1-2; tentative D call: TRBD1 (5 bases). Trimming removed 5 bases at V and 5 bases at J, with 15 bases between. This CDR3 comprises 14 residues. CDR1 and CDR2 (germline): LNHDA, SQIVND (reference sequence).

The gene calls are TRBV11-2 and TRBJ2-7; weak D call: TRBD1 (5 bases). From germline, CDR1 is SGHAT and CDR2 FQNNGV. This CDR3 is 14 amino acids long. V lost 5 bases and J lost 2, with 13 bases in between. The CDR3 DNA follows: TGTGCCAGCAGCGTACGACAGCTGACCTACGAGCAGTACTTC. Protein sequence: CASSVRQLTYEQYF.

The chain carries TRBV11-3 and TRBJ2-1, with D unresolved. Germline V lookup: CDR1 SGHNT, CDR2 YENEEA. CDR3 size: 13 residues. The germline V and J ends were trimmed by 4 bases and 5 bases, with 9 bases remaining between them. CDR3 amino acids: CASSYHSNNEQFF. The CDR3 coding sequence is TGTGCCAGCAGCTACCACAGCAACAATGAGCAGTTCTTC. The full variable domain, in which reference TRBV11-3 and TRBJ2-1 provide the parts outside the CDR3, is EAGVVQSPRYKIIEKKQPVAFWCNPISGHNTLYWYLQNLGQGPELLIRYENEEAVDDSQLPKDRFSAERLKGVDSTLKIQPAELGDSAVYLCASSYHSNNEQFFGPGTRLTVL.

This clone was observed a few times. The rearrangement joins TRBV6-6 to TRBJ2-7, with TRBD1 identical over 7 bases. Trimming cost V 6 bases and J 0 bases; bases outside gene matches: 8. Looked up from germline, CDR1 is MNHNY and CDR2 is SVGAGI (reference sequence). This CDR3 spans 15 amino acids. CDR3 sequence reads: CASRSRDRDSYEQYF. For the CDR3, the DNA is TGTGCCAGCAGGAGCCGGGACAGAGACTCCTACGAGCAGTACTTC.

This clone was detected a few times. DNA of the CDR3: TGTGCCTGGAATGGGGCCCAGGCCACTGAAGCTTTCTTT. Translated, it gives CAWNGAQATEAFF. The chain joins TRBV30 to TRBJ1-1, with D possibly matching TRBD1 (5 bases). There are 13 residues in the CDR3. V lost 4 bases and J lost 4, with 13 bases in between. From germline, CDR1 is GTSNPN and CDR2 SVGIG (reference sequence).

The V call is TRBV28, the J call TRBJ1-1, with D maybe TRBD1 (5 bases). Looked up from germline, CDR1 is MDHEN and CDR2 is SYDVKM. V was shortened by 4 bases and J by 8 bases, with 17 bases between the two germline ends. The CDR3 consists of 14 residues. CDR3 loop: CASSSAPNGGEAFF. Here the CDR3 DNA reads TGTGCCAGCAGTTCAGCCCCGAATGGGGGGGAAGCTTTCTTT.

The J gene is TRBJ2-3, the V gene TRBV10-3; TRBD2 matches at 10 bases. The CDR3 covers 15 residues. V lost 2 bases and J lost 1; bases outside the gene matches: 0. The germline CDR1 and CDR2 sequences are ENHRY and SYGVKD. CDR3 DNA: TGTGCCATCAGTGAGACTAGCGGGGGCACAGATACGCAGTATTTT. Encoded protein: CAISETSGGTDTQYF.